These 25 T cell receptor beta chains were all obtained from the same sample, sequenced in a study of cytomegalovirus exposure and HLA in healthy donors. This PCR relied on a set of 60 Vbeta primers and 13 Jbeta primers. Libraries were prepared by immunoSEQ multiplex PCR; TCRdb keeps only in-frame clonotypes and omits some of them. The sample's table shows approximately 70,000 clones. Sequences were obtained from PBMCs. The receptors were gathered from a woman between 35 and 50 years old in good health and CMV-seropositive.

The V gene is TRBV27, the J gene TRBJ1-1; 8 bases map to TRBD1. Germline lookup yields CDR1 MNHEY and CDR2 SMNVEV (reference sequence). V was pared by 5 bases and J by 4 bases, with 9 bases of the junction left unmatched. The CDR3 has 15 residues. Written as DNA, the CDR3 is TGTGCCAGCAGTGCTTGGACAGGGAAAGGCACTGAAGCTTTCTTT. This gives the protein CASSAWTGKGTEAFF.

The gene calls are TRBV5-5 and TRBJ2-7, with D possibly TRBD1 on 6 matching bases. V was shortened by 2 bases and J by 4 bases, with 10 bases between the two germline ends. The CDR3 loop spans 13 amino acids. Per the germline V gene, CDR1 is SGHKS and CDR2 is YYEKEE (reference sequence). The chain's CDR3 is CASSLSGVYEQYF. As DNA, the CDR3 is TGTGCCAGCAGCTTATCAGGGGTATACGAGCAGTACTTC.

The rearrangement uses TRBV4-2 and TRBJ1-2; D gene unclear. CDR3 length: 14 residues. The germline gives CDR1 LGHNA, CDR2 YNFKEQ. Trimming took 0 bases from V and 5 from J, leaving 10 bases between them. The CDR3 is CASSQEISPYGYTF. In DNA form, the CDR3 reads TGTGCCAGCAGCCAAGAAATAAGCCCTTATGGCTACACCTTC.

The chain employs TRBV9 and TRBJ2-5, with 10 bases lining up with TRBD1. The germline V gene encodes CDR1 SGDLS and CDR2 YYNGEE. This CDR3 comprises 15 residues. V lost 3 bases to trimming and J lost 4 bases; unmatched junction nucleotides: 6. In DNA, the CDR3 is TGTGCCAGCAGCGCGGGACAGGGGATGGGAGAGACCCAGTACTTC. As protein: CASSAGQGMGETQYF.

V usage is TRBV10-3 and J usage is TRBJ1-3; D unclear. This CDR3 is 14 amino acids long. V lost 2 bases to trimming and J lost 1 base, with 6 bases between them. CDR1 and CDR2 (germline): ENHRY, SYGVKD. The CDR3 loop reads CAISEEGSGNTIYF. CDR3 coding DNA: TGTGCCATCAGTGAGGAGGGTTCTGGAAACACCATATATTTT.

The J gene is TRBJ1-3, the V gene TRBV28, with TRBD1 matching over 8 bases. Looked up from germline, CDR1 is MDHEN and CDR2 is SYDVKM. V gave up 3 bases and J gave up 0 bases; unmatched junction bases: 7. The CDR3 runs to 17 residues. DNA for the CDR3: TGTGCCAGCAGTTTGTTAGTGACAGGGGACTCTGGAAACACCATATATTTT. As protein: CASSLLVTGDSGNTIYF.

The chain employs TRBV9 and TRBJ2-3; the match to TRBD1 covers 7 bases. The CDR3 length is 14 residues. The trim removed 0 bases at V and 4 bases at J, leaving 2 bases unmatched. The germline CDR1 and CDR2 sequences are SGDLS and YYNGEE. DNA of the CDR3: TGTGCCAGCAGCGTAGGGGGGACAGCAGATACGCAGTATTTT. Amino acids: CASSVGGTADTQYF.

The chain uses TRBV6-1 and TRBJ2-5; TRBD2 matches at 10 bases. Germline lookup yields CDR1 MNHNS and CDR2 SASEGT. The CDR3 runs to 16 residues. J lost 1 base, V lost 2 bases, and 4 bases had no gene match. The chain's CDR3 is CASSELAGGFQETQYF. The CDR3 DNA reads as TGTGCCAGCAGTGAATTAGCGGGGGGTTTCCAAGAGACCCAGTACTTC.

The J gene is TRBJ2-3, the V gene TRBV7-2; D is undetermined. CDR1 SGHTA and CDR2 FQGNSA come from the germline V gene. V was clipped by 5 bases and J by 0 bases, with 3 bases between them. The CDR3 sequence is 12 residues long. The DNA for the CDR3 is TGTGCCAGCAGCCCTAGCACAGATACGCAGTATTTT. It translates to CASSPSTDTQYF.

The CDR3 loop reads CASRPSTSRGNIQYF. The CDR3 DNA reads TGTGCCAGTAGGCCTTCGACTAGCAGGGGAAACATTCAGTACTTC. The rearrangement links TRBV19 to TRBJ2-4; the D gene is possibly TRBD2 (7 bases). V was cut by 6 bases and J by 6 bases, with 18 bases left in between. This CDR3 has 15 residues. The V gene's germline CDR1 is LNHDA and CDR2 SQIVND (reference sequence).

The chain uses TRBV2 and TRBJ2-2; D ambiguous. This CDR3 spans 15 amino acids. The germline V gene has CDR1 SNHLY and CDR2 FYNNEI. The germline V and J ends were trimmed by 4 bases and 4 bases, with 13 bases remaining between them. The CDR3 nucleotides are TGTGCCAGCAGTGCTAGGAGTCTGGGCACCGGGGAGCTGTTTTTT. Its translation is CASSARSLGTGELFF.

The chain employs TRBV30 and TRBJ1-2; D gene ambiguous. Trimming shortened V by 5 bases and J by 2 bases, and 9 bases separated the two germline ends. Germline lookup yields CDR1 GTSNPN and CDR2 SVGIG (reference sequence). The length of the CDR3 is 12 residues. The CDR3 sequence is CAWGGTNYGYTF. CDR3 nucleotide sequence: TGTGCCTGGGGAGGTACCAACTATGGCTACACCTTC. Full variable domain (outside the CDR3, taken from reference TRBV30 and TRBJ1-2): SQTIHQWPATLVQPVGSPLSLECTVEGTSNPNLYWYRQAAGRGLQLLFYSVGIGQISSEVPQNLSASRPQDRQFILSSKKLLLSDSGFYLCAWGGTNYGYTFGSGTRLTVV.

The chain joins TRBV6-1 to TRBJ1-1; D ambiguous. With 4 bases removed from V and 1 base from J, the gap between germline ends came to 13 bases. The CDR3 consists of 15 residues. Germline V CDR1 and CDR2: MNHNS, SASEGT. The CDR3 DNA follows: TGTGCCAGCAGTGCACGTCCAGGTCGGAACACTGAAGCTTTCTTT. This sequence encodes CASSARPGRNTEAFF.

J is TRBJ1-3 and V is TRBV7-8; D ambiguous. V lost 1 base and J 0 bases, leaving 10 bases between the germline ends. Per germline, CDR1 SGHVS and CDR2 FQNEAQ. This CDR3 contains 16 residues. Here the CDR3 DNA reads TGTGCCAGCAGCTTAGGCACAGAGAGCTCTGGAAACACCATATATTTT. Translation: CASSLGTESSGNTIYF.

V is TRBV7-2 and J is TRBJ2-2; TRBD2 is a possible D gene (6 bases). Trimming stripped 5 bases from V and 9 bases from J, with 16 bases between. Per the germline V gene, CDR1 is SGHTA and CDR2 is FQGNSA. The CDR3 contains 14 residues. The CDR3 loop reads CASSLGRPSRELFF. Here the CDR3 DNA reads TGTGCCAGCAGCCTAGGGAGGCCCTCGAGGGAGCTGTTTTTT. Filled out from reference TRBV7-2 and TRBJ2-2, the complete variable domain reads GAGVSQSPSNKVTEKGKDVELRCDPISGHTALYWYRQSLGQGLEFLIYFQGNSAPDKSGLPSDRFSAERTGGSVSTLTIQRTQQEDSAVYLCASSLGRPSRELFFGEGSRLTVL.

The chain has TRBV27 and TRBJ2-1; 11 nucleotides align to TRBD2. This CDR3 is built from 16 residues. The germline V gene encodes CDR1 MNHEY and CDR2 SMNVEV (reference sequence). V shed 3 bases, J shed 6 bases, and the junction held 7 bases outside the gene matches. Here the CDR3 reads CASSFRSGLAGNEQFF. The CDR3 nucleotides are TGTGCCAGCAGTTTCCGGAGCGGACTAGCGGGCAATGAGCAGTTCTTC.

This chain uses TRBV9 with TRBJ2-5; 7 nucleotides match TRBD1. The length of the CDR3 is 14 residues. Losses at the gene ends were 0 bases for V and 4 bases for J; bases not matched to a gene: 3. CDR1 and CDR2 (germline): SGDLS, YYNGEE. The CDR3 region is CASSVEGARETQYF. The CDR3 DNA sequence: TGTGCCAGCAGCGTAGAGGGGGCCCGAGAGACCCAGTACTTC.

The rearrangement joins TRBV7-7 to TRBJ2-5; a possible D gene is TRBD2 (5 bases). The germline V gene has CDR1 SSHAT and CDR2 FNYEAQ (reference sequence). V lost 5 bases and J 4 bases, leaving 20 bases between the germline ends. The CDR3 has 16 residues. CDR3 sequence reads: CASSPPSTSGGETQYF. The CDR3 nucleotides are TGTGCCAGCAGCCCCCCGTCTACCAGCGGCGGAGAGACCCAGTACTTC. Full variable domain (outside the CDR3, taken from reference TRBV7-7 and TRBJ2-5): GAGVSQSPRYKVTKRGQDVTLRCDPISSHATLYWYQQALGQGPEFLTYFNYEAQPDKSGLPSDRFSAERPEGSISTLTIQRTEQRDSAMYRCASSPPSTSGGETQYFGPGTRLLVL.

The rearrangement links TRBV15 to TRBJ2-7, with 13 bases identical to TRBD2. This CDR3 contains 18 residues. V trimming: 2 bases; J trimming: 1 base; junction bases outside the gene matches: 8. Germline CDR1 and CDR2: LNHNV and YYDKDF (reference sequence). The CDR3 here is CATSRTSGRAVWSYEQYF. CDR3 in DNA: TGTGCCACCAGCAGAACTAGCGGGAGGGCCGTCTGGTCCTACGAGCAGTACTTC.

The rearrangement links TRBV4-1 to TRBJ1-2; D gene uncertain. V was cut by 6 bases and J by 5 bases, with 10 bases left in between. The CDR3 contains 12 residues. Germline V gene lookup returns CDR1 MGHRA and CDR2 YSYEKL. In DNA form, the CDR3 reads TGCGCCAGCAGGCCCCCTATGTATGGCTACACCTTC. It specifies CASRPPMYGYTF.

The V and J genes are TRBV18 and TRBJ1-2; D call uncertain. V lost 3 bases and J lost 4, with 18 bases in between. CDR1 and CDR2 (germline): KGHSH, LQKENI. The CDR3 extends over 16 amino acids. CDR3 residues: CASSPSVEADGYGYTF. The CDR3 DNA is TGTGCCAGCTCACCCAGCGTGGAGGCGGATGGCTATGGCTACACCTTC.

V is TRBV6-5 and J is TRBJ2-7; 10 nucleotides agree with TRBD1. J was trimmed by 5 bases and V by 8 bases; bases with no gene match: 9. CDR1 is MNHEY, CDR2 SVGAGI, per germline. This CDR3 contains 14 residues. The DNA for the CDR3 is TGTGCCAGCGGTGCCGGGACAGGGGTACACGAGCAGTACTTC. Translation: CASGAGTGVHEQYF.

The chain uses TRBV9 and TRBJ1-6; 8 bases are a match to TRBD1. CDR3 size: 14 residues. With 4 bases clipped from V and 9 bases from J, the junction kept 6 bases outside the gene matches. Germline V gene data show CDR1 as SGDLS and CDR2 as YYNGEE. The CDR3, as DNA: TGTGCCAGCAGCTTCGGACAGGGAAGTTCACCCCTCCACTTT. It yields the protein CASSFGQGSSPLHF.

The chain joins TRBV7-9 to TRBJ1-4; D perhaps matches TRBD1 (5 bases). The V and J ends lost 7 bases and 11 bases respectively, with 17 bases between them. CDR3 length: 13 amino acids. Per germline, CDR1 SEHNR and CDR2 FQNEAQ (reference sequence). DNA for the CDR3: TGTGCCAGCACCTCAACAGGACGATCGAAACTGTTTTTT. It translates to CASTSTGRSKLFF. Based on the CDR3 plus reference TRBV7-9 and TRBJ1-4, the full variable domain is DTGVSQNPRHKITKRGQNVTFRCDPISEHNRLYWYRQTLGQGPEFLTYFQNEAQLEKSRLLSDRFSAERPKGSFSTLEIQRTEQGDSAMYLCASTSTGRSKLFFGSGTQLSVL.

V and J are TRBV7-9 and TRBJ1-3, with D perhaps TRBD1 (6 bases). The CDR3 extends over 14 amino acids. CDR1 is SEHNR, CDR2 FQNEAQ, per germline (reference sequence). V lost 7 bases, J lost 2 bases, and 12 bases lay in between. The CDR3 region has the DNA TGTGCCAGCAAACAGGGTGGAACTGGAAACACCATATATTTT. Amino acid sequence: CASKQGGTGNTIYF.